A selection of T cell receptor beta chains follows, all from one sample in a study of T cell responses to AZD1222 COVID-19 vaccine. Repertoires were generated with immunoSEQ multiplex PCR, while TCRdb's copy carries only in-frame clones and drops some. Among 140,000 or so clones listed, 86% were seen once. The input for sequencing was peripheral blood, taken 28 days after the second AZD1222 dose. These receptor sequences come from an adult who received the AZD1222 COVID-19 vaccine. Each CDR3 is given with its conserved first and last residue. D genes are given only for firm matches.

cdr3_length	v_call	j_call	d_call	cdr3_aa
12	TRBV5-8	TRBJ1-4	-	CASSLVREKLFF
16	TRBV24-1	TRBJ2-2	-	CATSDFGVTNTGELFF
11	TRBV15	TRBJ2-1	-	CATSKSNEQFF
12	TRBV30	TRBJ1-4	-	CAWSVRRPGLFF
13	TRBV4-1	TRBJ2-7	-	CASSLVTGYEQYF
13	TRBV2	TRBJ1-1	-	CASNQDSNTEAFF
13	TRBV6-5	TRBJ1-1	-	CASSLLDGTEAFF
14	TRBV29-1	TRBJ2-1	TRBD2	CSVEASGTYNEQFF
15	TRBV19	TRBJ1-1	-	CASSILSSVKTEAFF
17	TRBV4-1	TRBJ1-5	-	CASSQDPRRETNQPQHF
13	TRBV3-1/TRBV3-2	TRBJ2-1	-	CASSHQVLDEQFF
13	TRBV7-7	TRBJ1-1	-	CASSYDSNTEAFF
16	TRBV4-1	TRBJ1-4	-	CASSQVLGATNEKLFF
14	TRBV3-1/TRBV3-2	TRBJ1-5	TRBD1	CASSQGQGGQPQHF
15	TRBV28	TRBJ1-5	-	CASTPWLLSNQPQHF
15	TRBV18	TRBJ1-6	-	CASSQRVPPESPLHF
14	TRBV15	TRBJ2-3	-	CATSRGQDPDTQYF
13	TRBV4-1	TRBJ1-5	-	CASSPPEGQPQHF
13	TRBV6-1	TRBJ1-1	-	CASSEAVDTEAFF
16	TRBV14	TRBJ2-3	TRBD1	CASSQEDRGLPDTQYF
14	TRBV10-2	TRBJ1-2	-	CATSSGREAYGYTF
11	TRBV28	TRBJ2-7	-	CASSYFYEQYF
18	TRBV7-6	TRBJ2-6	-	CASSLGQSQLSGANVLTF
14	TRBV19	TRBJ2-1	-	CASSGRVLRNEQFF
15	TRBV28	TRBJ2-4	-	CASSPGQLAKNIQYF
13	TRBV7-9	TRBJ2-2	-	CASSPAPTGELFF
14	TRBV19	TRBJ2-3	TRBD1	CASSPGTDADTQYF
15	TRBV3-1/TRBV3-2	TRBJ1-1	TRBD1	CASSQGGQGLREAFF
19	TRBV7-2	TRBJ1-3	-	CASSLEVVSQGLTGNTIYF
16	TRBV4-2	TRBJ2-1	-	CASSQGRQGSYNEQFF
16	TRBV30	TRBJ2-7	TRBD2	CAWGAPAQRGGYEQYF
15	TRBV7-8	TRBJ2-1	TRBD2	CASSLRTSGYNEQFF
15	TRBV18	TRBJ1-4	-	CASSPRTESVGKLFF
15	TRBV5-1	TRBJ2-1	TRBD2	CASCLAGGPYNEQFF
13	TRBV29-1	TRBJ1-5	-	CSASSAGSQPQHF
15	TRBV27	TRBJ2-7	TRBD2	CASSLYTSGNYEQYF
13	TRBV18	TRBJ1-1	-	CASSQGRETEAFF
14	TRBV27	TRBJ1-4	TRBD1	CASSPRTGFEKLFF
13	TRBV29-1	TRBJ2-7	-	CSVTGGAPYEQYF
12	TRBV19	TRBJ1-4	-	CATQGWDEKLFF
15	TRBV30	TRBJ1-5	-	CAWSVGSASNQPQHF
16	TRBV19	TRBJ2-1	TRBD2	CASSIVSGANYNEQFF